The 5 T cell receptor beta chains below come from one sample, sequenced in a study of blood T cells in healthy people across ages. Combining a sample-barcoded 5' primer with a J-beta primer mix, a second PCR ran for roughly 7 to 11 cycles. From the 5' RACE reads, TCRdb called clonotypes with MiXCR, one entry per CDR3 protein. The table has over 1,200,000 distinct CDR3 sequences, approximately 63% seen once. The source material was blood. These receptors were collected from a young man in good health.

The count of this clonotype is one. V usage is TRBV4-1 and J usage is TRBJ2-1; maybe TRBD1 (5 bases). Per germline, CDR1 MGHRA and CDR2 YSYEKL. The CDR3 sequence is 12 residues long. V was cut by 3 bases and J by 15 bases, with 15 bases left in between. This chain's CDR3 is CASSQGTGGVFF. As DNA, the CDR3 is TGCGCCAGCAGCCAGGGAACAGGTGGTGTGTTCTTC.

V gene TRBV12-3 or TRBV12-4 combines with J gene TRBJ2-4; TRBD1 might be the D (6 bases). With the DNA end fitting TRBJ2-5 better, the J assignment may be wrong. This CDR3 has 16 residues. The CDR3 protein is CASSLRAGVVGETQYF. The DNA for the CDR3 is TGTGCCAGCAGTTTAAGGGCAGGGGTAGTGGGAGAGACCCAGTACTTC.

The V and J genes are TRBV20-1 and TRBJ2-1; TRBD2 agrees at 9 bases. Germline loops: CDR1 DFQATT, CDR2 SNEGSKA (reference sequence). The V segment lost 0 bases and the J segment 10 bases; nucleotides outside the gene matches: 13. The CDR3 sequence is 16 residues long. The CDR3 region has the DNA TGCAGTGCTAGAGATGTTAGCGGCATAGCGGGAGTGGAGCAGTTCTTC. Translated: CSARDVSGIAGVEQFF.

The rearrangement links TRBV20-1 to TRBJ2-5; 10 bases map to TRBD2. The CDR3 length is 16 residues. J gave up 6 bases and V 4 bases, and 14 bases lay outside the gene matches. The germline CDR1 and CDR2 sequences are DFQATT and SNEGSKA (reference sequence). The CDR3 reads CSAIRVGSGGSQTQYF. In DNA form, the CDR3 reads TGCAGTGCTATTCGGGTCGGTAGCGGGGGGAGTCAGACCCAGTACTTC.

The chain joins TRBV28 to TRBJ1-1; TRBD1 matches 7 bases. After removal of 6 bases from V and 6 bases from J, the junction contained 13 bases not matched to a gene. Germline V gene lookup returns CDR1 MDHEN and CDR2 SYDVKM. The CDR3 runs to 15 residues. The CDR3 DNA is TGTGCCAGCAGACTCCGACAGGGTGACGGCCCTGAAGCTTTCTTT. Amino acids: CASRLRQGDGPEAFF. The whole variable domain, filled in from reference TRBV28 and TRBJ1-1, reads DVKVTQSSRYLVKRTGEKVFLECVQDMDHENMFWYRQDPGLGLRLIYFSYDVKMKEKGDIPEGYSVSREKKERFSLILESASTNQTSMYLCASRLRQGDGPEAFFGQGTRLTVV.